This TCR beta chain was recovered during a study of T cell responses to AZD1222 COVID-19 vaccine. Germline V gene sequence: CDR1 MGHRA, CDR2 YSYEKL. Deletions cut 8 bases from V and 5 bases from J, with 24 bases between. The CDR3 has 16 residues. Study-wide findings and caveats: Mapped onto spike, vaccine-associated CD4 TCRs spanned it and were dominant at 160-218 and 743-854. Clonal diversity was possibly underestimated, and the donors were mostly white British, with more females. Seropositive at baseline were only a handful of AZD1222 recipients.

Using immunoSEQ multiplex PCR, the repertoire was profiled, and TCRdb retains in-frame clones only, with some absent. This sample has roughly 200,000 clones, with approximately 92% found just once. On this clone: No antigen is known for it.

Material: peripheral blood, obtained 28 days after the second dose of the MenACWY control vaccine. The V gene is TRBV4-1, the J gene TRBJ2-5; D remains unclear. This TCR came from an adult who received the MenACWY meningococcal vaccine as a control. CDR3 residues: CASLPERLPGRETQYF. For the CDR3, the DNA is TGCGCCAGCCTTCCGGAGAGGCTACCCGGCCGGGAGACCCAGTACTTC.